Listed below are T cell receptor beta chains from one sample, sequenced in a study of T-cell memory formation after mild COVID-19. TCRdb itself ran the 5' RACE reads through MiXCR, one entry per CDR3 protein. The repertoire holds hundreds of thousands of distinct CDR3 sequences, approximately 16% seen once, with about 22% in the top ten. The sequenced sample consisted of PBMCs or a T cell subset sorted from them (not recorded which). The receptors shown here come from a man between 18 and 29 years old who had mild COVID-19 (a few samples of this study predate the infection). Cell type and time point are not known. Both conserved end residues are trimmed from each CDR3.

v_gene	CDR3aa
TRBV7-3	ASSLTGLYNEQF
TRBV4-1	ASSQDGSGEAF
TRBV6-5	ASSYSEKSPEAF
TRBV12-3/TRBV12-4	ASSPSASRVDTQY
TRBV7-7	ASSPGGADYNEQF
TRBV5-5	ASRTDWNSYEQY
TRBV7-3	ASSPTGTGINTQY
TRBV3-1	ASSSQRYSPLH
TRBV28	ASLTGASYEQY
TRBV7-2	ASSLDTGSGNTIY
TRBV6-2/TRBV6-3	ASSYNLQGGLDTDTQY
TRBV20-1	SASVGTGGWAEAF
TRBV7-2	ASSLWTGAGYT
TRBV4-2	ASSQVGGDWNEQF
TRBV3-1	ASSLQEVGTEETQY
TRBV27	ASSRGQARGVYEQY
TRBV11-1	ASSAPGVHEQF
TRBV19	ASSKDRGNEKLF
TRBV19	ASSIRHATGDTQY
TRBV4-3	ASSPLGQGPYNEQF
TRBV24-1	ATSAHHTGAETQY
TRBV30	AWSVDQNQPQH
TRBV11-2	ASSSLRRGPQPTQY
TRBV5-1	ASSLGSGLAGGRQETQY
TRBV5-1	ASSFRAAQETQY
TRBV5-7	ASSLGRTFHDGYT
TRBV6-2/TRBV6-3	ASSARVGEGYNEQF
TRBV6-5	ASSYGQGLF
TRBV6-2/TRBV6-3	ASSYSRAQPQH
TRBV5-6	ASSETYTEAF
TRBV9	ASSASRDTRTDTQY
TRBV5-1	ASSLSSPGAESEKLF
TRBV20-1	SARPSSGGYEQF
TRBV20-1	SAARDRYGYT
TRBV20-1	SFLGVAQH
TRBV5-1	ASSILPGGARDGYT
TRBV4-1	ASSQETSNTEAF
TRBV24-1	ATSDFSRGRETQY
TRBV5-1	ASSPWTVNTEAF
TRBV18	ASSATAGGGYGYT
TRBV29-1	SVGTPSTGELF
TRBV7-6	ASSQSGGGSYNEQF
TRBV12-3/TRBV12-4	ASSVSVGSGELF
TRBV6-2/TRBV6-3	ASSYGDAAGDEQF
TRBV4-3	ASSEMLTGAPSTDTQY
TRBV5-6	ASSFPDRKNYGYT
TRBV20-1	SARTSRGGDGYT
TRBV4-3	ASSPRDRGSEQF
TRBV18	ASSLEEGNEQY
TRBV6-2/TRBV6-3	ASSYPGQVSYT
TRBV24-1	ATSDWEGLQETQY
TRBV5-1	ASRGSGVLNEQF
TRBV29-1	SVGGDGFGTEAF
TRBV3-1	ASGQNNQPQH
TRBV12-3/TRBV12-4	ASTLGGAAPRPYGYT